This T cell receptor beta chain was sequenced in a study of CXCR3-negative and CXCR3-positive naive CD8 T cells (dated by TCRdb to between 2018 and 2021). A note on the overall study: In total, roughly 140 million TRB reads were obtained, which works out to roughly 1.5 +/- 0.3 million reads per library. TRBV-TRBJ cluster analysis included naive subsets from a handful of donors and memory cells from 3 donors. Data from roughly eleven donors, pooled across two independent experiments, went into the diversity and physicochemical repertoire analyses. Summary of the overall study and its limitations: Repertoire diversity was comparably high in both naive subsets but much lower in memory CD8+ T cells. Naive CXCR3-negative and CXCR3-positive cells from the same donor showed similar TRBV-TRBJ usage, whereas memory cells showed distinct patterns. Compared with CXCR3-negative naive cells, CXCR3-positive naive cells had TRB CDR3s with higher hydrophobicity (lower Kidera factor 4), lower energy, and higher strength and volume indices. Because CXCR3 expression was partially decreased after cryopreservation, freshly isolated PBMCs were used for most assays. Surface CD5, linked to self-reactivity in mice, was comparable between naive subsets; TCR interaction strength was therefore also inferred from TRB CDR3 physicochemical properties.

For CDR1 and CDR2, the germline V gene lists MNHEY and SVGEGT. The CDR3 runs 14 residues from the cysteine to the phenylalanine. The entry carries no DNA sequence. Sequencing used a NextSeq 550. The Human TCR Profiling Kit (MiLaboratory) was used to prepare UMI-labeled 5' RACE TRB cDNA libraries. The full amount of extracted RNA was used for cDNA synthesis, and the full amount of resulting cDNA was used for PCR amplification. Libraries were prepared in parallel using an identical number of PCR cycles. In the source study's methods: About 54,000 +/- 9,700 unique UMI-labeled TRB cDNA molecules per library were extracted with MIGEC and MiXCR, with at least two reads per UMI required. On average, about 40,000 +/- 10,000 functional in-frame TRB CDR3 nucleotide clonotypes lacking stop codons were found per library. After each sample was downsampled to 5000 UMI-labeled TRB molecules, VDJtools was used to calculate diversity metrics such as normalized Shannon-Wiener and Chao1. For the central five CDR3 residues, VDJtools calculated physicochemical properties weighted by clonotype size, namely interaction energy, strength, volume and Kidera factor 4. TCRdb reprocessed the reads, reporting each CDR3 protein sequence once and no DNA. TCRdb, not the original authors, processed these V and J calls. The table held for this sample gives about 90,000 distinct CDR3 sequences. Less than 1% of the sample belongs to the ten largest clones.

Each CD8+ T cell subset was flow-sorted in triplicate, with approximately 300,000 cells per subset placed directly into RLT lysis buffer. Naive CD8+ T cells were defined stringently as CD45RO-CCR7+CD27+CD95- to exclude memory contaminants. Using standard density gradient centrifugation, peripheral blood mononuclear cells were isolated from buffy coats. Naive CXCR3-negative and CXCR3-positive CD8+ T cells were flow-sorted on a FACSAria III. An RNeasy Mini Kit was used to extract total RNA from the sorted cells. For this clonotype: The specificity of this receptor is unknown.

The material sequenced was naive CXCR3+ CD8+ T cells from blood. Interpreted using the paper, the cell subset or site label stands for: CD45RO-CCR7+CD27+CD95- naive CD8+ T cells expressing CXCR3 (TNR3+). The chain links TRBV6-2 or TRBV6-3 with TRBJ2-7; lacking DNA, the TRBD2 call made by TCRdb goes unchecked. The clonotype originates from a human donor in good health. Some clones in this sample may be carry-over from other donors' samples. The CDR3 sequence is CASIGNWGLSEQYF.